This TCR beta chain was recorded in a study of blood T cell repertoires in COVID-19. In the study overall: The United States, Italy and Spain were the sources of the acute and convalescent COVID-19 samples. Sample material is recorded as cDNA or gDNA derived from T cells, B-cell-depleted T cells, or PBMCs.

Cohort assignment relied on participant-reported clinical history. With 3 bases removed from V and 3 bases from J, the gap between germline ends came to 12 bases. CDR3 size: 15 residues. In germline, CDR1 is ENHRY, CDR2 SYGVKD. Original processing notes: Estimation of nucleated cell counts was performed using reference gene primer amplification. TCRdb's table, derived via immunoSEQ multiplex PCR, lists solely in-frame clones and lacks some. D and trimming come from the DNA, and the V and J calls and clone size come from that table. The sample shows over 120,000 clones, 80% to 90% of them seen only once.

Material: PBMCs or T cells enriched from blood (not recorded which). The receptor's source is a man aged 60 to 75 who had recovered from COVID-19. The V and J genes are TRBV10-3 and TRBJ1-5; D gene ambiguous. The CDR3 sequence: CAISDFVGPNQPQHF. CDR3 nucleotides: TGTGCCATCAGTGACTTCGTGGGCCCCAATCAGCCCCAGCATTTT.